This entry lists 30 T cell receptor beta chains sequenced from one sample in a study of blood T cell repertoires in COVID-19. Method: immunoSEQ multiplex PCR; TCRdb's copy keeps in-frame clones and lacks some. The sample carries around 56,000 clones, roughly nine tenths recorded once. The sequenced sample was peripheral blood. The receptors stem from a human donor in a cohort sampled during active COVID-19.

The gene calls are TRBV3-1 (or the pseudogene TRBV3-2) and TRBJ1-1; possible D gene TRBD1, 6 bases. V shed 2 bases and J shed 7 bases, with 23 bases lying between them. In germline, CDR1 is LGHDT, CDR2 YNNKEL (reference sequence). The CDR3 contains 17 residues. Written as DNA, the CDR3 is TGTGCCAGCAGCCAATTTGCAGGGGTATCGGAGTACGGTGAAGCTTTCTTT. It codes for CASSQFAGVSEYGEAFF.

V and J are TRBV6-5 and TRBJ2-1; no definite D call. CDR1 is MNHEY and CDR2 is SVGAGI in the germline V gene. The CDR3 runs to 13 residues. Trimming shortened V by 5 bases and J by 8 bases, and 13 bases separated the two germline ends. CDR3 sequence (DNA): TGTGCCAGCAGTAGAATTGAGATGGATGAGCAGTTCTTC. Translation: CASSRIEMDEQFF.

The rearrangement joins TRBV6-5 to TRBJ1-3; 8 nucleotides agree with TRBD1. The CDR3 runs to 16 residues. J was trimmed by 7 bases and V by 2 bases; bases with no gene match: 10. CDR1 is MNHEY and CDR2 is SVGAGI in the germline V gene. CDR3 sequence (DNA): TGTGCCAGCAGTTACACCGGACAGGGAGTGGGGAACACCATATATTTT. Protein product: CASSYTGQGVGNTIYF.

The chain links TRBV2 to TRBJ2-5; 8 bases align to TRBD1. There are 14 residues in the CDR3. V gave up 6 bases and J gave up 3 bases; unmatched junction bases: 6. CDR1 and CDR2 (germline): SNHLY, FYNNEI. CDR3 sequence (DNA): TGTGCCAGCAGGATCGGGACAGGCAAAGAGACCCAGTACTTC. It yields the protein CASRIGTGKETQYF.

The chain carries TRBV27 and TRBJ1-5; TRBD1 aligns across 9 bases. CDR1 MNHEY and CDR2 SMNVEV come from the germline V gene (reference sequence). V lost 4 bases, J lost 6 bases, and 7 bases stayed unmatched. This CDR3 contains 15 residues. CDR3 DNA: TGTGCCAGCAGTTCCTTGGGGACAGGGATTCAGCCCCAGCATTTT. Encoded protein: CASSSLGTGIQPQHF.

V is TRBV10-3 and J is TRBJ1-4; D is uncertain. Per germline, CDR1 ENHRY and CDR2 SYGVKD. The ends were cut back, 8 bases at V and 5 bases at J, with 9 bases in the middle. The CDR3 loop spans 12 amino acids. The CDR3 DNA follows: TGTGCCATCCAGACACAGAATGAAAAACTGTTTTTT. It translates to CAIQTQNEKLFF.

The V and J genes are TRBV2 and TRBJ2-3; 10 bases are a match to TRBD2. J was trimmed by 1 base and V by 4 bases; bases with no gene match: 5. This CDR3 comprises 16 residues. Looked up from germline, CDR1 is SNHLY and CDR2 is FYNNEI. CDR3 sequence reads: CASSVLAGGRTDTQYF. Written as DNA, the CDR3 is TGTGCCAGCAGTGTTTTAGCGGGGGGTCGCACAGATACGCAGTATTTT.

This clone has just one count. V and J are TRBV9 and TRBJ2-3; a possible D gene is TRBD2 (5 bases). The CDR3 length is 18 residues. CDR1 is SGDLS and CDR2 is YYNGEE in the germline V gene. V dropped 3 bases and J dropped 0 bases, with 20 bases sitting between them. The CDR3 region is CASSAPLRTVQSTDTQYF. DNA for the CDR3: TGTGCCAGCAGCGCCCCCCTGAGGACTGTACAGAGCACAGATACGCAGTATTTT. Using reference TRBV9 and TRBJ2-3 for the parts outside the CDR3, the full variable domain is DSGVTQTPKHLITATGQRVTLRCSPRSGDLSVYWYQQSLDQGLQFLIQYYNGEERAKGNILERFSAQQFPDLHSELNLSSLELGDSALYFCASSAPLRTVQSTDTQYFGPGTRLTVL.

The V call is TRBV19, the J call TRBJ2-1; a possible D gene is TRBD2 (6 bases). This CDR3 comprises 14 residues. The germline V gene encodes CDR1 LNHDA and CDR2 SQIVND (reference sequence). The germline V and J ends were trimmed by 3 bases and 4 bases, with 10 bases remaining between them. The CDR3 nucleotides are TGTGCCAGTAGTATGGGCGGGGATTACAATGAGCAGTTCTTC. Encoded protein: CASSMGGDYNEQFF.

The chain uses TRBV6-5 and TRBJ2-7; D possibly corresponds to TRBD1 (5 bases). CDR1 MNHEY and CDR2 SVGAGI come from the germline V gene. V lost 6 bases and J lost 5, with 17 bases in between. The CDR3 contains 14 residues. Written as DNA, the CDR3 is TGTGCCAGCAGGCCTTTTGACAGTTACCACGAGCAGTACTTC. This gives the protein CASRPFDSYHEQYF.

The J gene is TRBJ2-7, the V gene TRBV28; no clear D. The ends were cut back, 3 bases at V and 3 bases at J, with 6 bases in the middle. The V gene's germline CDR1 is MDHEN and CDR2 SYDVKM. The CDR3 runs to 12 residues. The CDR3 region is CASSFLLYEQYF. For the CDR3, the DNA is TGTGCCAGCAGTTTCCTCCTCTACGAGCAGTACTTC. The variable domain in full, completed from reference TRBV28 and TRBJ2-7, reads DVKVTQSSRYLVKRTGEKVFLECVQDMDHENMFWYRQDPGLGLRLIYFSYDVKMKEKGDIPEGYSVSREKKERFSLILESASTNQTSMYLCASSFLLYEQYFGPGTRLTVT.

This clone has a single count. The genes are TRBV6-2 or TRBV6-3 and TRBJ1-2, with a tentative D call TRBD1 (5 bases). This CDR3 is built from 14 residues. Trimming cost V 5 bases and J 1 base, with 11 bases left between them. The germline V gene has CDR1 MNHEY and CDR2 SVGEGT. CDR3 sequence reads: CASSTQGNNYGYTF. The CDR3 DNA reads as TGTGCCAGCAGTACCCAGGGAAATAACTATGGCTACACCTTC.

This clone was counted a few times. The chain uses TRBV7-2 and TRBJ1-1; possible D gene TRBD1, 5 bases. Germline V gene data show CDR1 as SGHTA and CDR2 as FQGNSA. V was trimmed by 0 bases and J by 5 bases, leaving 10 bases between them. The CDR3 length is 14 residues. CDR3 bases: TGTGCCAGCAGCTTAGCTGGCAGGGTGACTGAAGCTTTCTTT. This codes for CASSLAGRVTEAFF.

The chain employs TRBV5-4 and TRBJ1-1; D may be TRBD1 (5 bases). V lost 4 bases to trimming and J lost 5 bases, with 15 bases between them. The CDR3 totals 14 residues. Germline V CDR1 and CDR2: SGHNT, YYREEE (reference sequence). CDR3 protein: CASSIDPGWTEAFF. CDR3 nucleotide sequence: TGTGCCAGCAGCATCGACCCAGGGTGGACTGAAGCTTTCTTT.

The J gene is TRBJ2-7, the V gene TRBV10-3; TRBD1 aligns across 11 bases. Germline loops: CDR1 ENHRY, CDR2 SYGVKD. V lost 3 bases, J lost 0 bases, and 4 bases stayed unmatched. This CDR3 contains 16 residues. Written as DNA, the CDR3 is TGTGCCATCAGTGAACCCGGGACAGGGGGCTCCTACGAGCAGTACTTC. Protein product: CAISEPGTGGSYEQYF.

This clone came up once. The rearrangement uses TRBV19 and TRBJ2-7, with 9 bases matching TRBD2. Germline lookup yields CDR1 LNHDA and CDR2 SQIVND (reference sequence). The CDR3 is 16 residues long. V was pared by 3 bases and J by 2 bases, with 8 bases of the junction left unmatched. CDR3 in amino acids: CASSIEASGVTYEQYF. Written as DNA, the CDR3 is TGTGCCAGTAGTATCGAGGCTAGCGGGGTAACCTACGAGCAGTACTTC.

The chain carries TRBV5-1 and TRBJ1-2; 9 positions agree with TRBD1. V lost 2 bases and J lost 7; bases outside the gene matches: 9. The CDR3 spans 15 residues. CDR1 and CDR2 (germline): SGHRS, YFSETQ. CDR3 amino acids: CASSFPEQGALGYTF. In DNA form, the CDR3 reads TGCGCCAGCAGCTTCCCCGAACAGGGGGCGCTTGGCTACACCTTC.

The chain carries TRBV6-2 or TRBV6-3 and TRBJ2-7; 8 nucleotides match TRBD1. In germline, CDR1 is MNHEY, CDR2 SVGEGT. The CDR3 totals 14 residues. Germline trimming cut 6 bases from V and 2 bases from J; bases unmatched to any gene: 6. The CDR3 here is CASSDGQGPYEQYF. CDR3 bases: TGTGCCAGCAGCGATGGACAGGGTCCCTACGAGCAGTACTTC.

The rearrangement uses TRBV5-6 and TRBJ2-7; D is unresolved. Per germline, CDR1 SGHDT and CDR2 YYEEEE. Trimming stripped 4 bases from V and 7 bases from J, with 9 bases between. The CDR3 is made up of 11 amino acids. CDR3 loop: CASSVRGEQYF. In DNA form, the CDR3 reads TGTGCCAGCAGCGTTAGAGGTGAGCAGTACTTC.

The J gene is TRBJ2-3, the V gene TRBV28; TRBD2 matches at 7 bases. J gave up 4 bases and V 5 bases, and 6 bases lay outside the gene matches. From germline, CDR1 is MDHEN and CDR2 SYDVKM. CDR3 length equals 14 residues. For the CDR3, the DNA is TGTGCCAGCAGTACTAGGACTAGATCAGATACGCAGTATTTT. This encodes CASSTRTRSDTQYF.

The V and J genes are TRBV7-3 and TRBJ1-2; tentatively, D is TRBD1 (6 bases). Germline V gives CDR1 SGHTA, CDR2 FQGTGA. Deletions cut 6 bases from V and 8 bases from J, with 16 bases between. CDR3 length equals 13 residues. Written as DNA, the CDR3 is TGTGCCAGCAGTCAACAGGGTTATCGAGGCTACACCTTC. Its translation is CASSQQGYRGYTF.

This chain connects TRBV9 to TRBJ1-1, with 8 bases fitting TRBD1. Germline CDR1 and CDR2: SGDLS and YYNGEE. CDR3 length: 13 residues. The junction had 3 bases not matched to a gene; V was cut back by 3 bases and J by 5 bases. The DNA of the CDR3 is TGTGCCAGCAGCGCGCAGGGGGCGACTGAAGCTTTCTTT. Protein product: CASSAQGATEAFF.

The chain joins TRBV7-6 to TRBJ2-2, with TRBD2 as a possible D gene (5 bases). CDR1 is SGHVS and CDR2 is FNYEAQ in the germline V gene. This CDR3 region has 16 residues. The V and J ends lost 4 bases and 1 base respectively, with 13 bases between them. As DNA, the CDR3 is TGTGCCAGCAGCTCTAGGACTCGAGTGAACACCGGGGAGCTGTTTTTT. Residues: CASSSRTRVNTGELFF.

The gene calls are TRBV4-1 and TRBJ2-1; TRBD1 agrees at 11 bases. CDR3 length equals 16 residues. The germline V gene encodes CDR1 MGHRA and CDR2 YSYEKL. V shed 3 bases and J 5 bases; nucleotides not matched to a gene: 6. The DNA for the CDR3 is TGCGCCAGCAGCCAGACCGGGACAGGGGGGAACAATGAGCAGTTCTTC. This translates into CASSQTGTGGNNEQFF.

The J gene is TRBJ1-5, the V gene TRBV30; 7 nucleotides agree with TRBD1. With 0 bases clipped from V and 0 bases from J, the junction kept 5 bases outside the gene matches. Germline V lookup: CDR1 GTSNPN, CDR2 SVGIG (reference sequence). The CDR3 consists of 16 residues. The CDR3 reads CAWSVQGRDSNQPQHF. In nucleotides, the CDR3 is TGTGCCTGGAGTGTACAGGGGCGGGATAGCAATCAGCCCCAGCATTTT.

The CDR3 loop reads CASSQDVQAGGLYTGELFF. CDR3 DNA sequence: TGCGCCAGCAGCCAAGACGTTCAAGCGGGGGGGCTGTACACCGGGGAGCTGTTTTTT. The J gene is TRBJ2-2, the V gene TRBV4-3; 10 nucleotides align to TRBD2. Germline CDR1 LGHNA, CDR2 YSLEER. Trimming at V came to 0 bases and at J to 3 bases, leaving 10 bases not matched to a gene. This CDR3 is 19 amino acids long.

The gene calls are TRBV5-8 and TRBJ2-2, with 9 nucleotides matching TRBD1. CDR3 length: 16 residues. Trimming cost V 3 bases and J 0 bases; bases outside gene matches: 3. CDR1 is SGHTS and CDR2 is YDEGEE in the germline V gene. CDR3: CASSSRTGANTGELFF. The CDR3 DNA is TGTGCCAGCAGCTCACGGACAGGGGCGAACACCGGGGAGCTGTTTTTT.

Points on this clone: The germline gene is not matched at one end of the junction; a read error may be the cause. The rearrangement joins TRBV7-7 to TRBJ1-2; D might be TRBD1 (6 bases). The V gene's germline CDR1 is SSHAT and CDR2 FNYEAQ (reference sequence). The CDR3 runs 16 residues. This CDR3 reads CASSPRGGASIAGYTF. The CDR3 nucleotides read TGTGCTAGCAGCCCACGGGGGGGGGCGTCGATTGCTGGCTACACCTTC.

The CDR3 DNA sequence: TGTGCCAGCTCACCAAAGGCAGGGCAGAACACTGAAGCTTTCTTT. Translated: CASSPKAGQNTEAFF. The chain has TRBV18 and TRBJ1-1; D possibly corresponds to TRBD1 (5 bases). The CDR3 is 15 residues long. Germline CDR1 KGHSH, CDR2 LQKENI. V lost 2 bases to trimming and J lost 1 base, with 11 bases between them.

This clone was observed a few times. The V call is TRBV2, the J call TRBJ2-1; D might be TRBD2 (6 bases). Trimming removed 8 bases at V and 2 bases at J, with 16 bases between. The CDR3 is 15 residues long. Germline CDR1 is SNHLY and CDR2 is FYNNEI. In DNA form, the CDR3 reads TGTGCCAGCCGGCGGGAAATAGGAACCTACAATGAGCAGTTCTTC. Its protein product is CASRREIGTYNEQFF.